Below, 27 T cell receptor beta chains from the same sample are listed, as sequenced in a study of blood T cell repertoires in COVID-19. Produced via immunoSEQ multiplex PCR; TCRdb's table is partial and in-frame only. The table lists 95,000 to 110,000 clones, roughly nine tenths of them singletons, with 6% in the top ten. Sequencing was done on a sample of peripheral blood. These receptors were taken from a human donor in a cohort sampled during active COVID-19.

This clone was counted between two and nine times. The rearrangement joins TRBV7-9 to TRBJ1-2; 7 bases match TRBD1. The CDR3 is 13 residues long. Germline CDR1 SEHNR, CDR2 FQNEAQ (reference sequence). The junction had 8 bases not matched to a gene; V was cut back by 5 bases and J by 8 bases. The CDR3: CASSLSTGRGYTF. The CDR3 DNA reads as TGTGCCAGCAGCCTTTCGACAGGGAGAGGCTACACCTTC.

V is TRBV7-9 and J is TRBJ2-7; 10 bases line up with TRBD1. The CDR3 contains 16 residues. The V and J ends lost 5 bases and 2 bases, in that order; junction bases with no gene match: 9. Germline V gene sequence: CDR1 SEHNR, CDR2 FQNEAQ (reference sequence). CDR3 region: CASSPKGTGATYEQYF. The CDR3 DNA sequence: TGTGCCAGCAGCCCCAAGGGGACAGGGGCAACCTACGAGCAGTACTTC.

The chain combines TRBV29-1 with TRBJ2-1; 7 bases are a match to TRBD1. The CDR3 contains 13 residues. J gave up 7 bases and V 8 bases, and 11 bases lay outside the gene matches. CDR1 and CDR2 (germline): SQVTM, ANQGSEA. CDR3 amino acids: CSRTTGIGNEQFF. The CDR3 region has the DNA TGCAGCCGGACGACAGGGATTGGTAATGAGCAGTTCTTC.

This clone was observed a handful of times. The V gene is TRBV5-4, the J gene TRBJ2-7, with D unresolved. This CDR3 is 12 amino acids long. Trimming stripped 0 bases from V and 2 bases from J, with 3 bases between. CDR1 and CDR2 from the germline V gene are SGHNT and YYREEE (reference sequence). As DNA, the CDR3 is TGTGCCAGCAGCTTGGGAGCCTACGAGCAGTACTTC. Translating gives CASSLGAYEQYF. Looking up the rest from reference TRBV5-4 and TRBJ2-7 gives the full variable domain: ETGVTQSPTHLIKTRGQQVTLRCSSQSGHNTVSWYQQALGQGPQFIFQYYREEENGRGNFPPRFSGLQFPNYSSELNVNALELDDSALYLCASSLGAYEQYFGPGTRLTVT.

The chain has TRBV4-3 and TRBJ1-1; TRBD1 might be the D (6 bases). Germline V gene data show CDR1 as LGHNA and CDR2 as YSLEER. The CDR3 runs to 14 residues. Trimming removed 0 bases from V and 5 bases from J, with 10 bases in between. This CDR3 is CASSQEWGLTEAFF. The CDR3 nucleotides are TGCGCCAGCAGCCAAGAATGGGGGCTAACTGAAGCTTTCTTT.

The chain links TRBV6-5 to TRBJ1-2; D gene uncertain. The CDR3 spans 16 residues. Deletions cut 2 bases from V and 2 bases from J, with 15 bases between. Germline CDR1 reads MNHEY; CDR2 reads SVGAGI. The CDR3 coding sequence is TGTGCCAGCAGTTACAGCGGCACTCAACGGAACTATGGCTACACCTTC. Its translation is CASSYSGTQRNYGYTF.

The CDR3 bases are TGTGCCAGCAGAGACAGGTCCTATGGCTACACCTTC. It codes for CASRDRSYGYTF. The chain joins TRBV28 to TRBJ1-2; possibly TRBD1 for D (6 bases). CDR1 MDHEN and CDR2 SYDVKM come from the germline V gene. The CDR3 extends over 12 amino acids. V was cut by 6 bases and J by 4 bases, with 9 bases left in between.

This clone was found once. V gene TRBV12-3 or TRBV12-4 combines with J gene TRBJ1-5, with D possibly being TRBD1 (5 bases). V dropped 7 bases and J dropped 3 bases, with 10 bases sitting between them. The CDR3 has 13 residues. CDR3 DNA: TGTGCCAGCAACTGGGGCCTCAATCAGCCCCAGCATTTT. Translating it yields CASNWGLNQPQHF.

In its sample, this clone was seen a few times. The chain is built from TRBV27 and TRBJ2-7; 12 bases are a match to TRBD2. Germline lookup yields CDR1 MNHEY and CDR2 SMNVEV (reference sequence). With 5 bases clipped from V and 9 bases from J, the junction kept 8 bases outside the gene matches. This CDR3 spans 14 amino acids. The CDR3 loop is CASSRGTSGFVQYF. CDR3 nucleotides: TGTGCCAGCAGTCGAGGGACTAGCGGGTTTGTGCAGTACTTC.

The genes are TRBV11-2 and TRBJ2-3, with D perhaps TRBD2 (5 bases). Trimming removed 4 bases at V and 4 bases at J, with 18 bases between. The CDR3 sequence is 16 residues long. CDR1 SGHAT and CDR2 FQNNGV come from the germline V gene. The CDR3 nucleotides read TGTGCCAGCAGCTCCCCAATGAGGGAGCGCTCAGATACGCAGTATTTT. Translation gives CASSSPMRERSDTQYF.

The chain couples TRBV19 to TRBJ2-4; TRBD2 matches at 10 bases. Germline-derived CDR1 and CDR2 are LNHDA and SQIVND (reference sequence). The CDR3 extends over 21 amino acids. With V trimmed by 6 bases and J by 4 bases, 24 bases remained unmatched. The CDR3 DNA follows: TGTGCCAGTAGCCTAAAATCGGGAGATCTAGCGGGGGACCTTCAAAAAAACATTCAGTACTTC. It is translated as CASSLKSGDLAGDLQKNIQYF.

This clone occurred a few times. This chain joins TRBV2 and TRBJ1-6; unclear D gene. V was shortened by 7 bases and J by 6 bases, with 10 bases between the two germline ends. The CDR3 is made up of 13 amino acids. Germline CDR1 is SNHLY and CDR2 is FYNNEI. CDR3 coding DNA: TGTGCCAGCACCCCCGGGTTTAATTCACCCCTCCACTTT. Its translation: CASTPGFNSPLHF.

The J gene is TRBJ2-2, the V gene TRBV9, with D perhaps TRBD2 (6 bases). The germline CDR1 and CDR2 sequences are SGDLS and YYNGEE. The CDR3 has 17 amino acids. Trimming left V 2 bases short and J 0 bases short, with 14 bases between. CDR3 coding DNA: TGTGCCAGCAGCGTTTCCCGAGGGACTCCGAACACCGGGGAGCTGTTTTTT. Its protein product is CASSVSRGTPNTGELFF. Using reference TRBV9 and TRBJ2-2 for the parts outside the CDR3, the full variable domain is DSGVTQTPKHLITATGQRVTLRCSPRSGDLSVYWYQQSLDQGLQFLIQYYNGEERAKGNILERFSAQQFPDLHSELNLSSLELGDSALYFCASSVSRGTPNTGELFFGEGSRLTVL.

The V call is TRBV27, the J call TRBJ2-7; 7 bases match TRBD1. CDR1 and CDR2 from the germline V gene are MNHEY and SMNVEV (reference sequence). V shed 5 bases and J 4 bases; nucleotides not matched to a gene: 8. The CDR3 covers 14 residues. The CDR3 here is CASSQNRGVYEQYF. CDR3 bases: TGTGCCAGCAGTCAAAACAGGGGAGTTTACGAGCAGTACTTC.

The chain recombines TRBV12-5 with TRBJ2-2; D might be TRBD1 (6 bases). From germline, CDR1 is LGHNT and CDR2 FRNRAP. The CDR3 totals 12 residues. The ends were cut back, 6 bases at V and 7 bases at J, with 9 bases in the middle. DNA of the CDR3: TGTGCTAGTGGCCTGGACAGCGGGGAGCTGTTTTTT. Translated, it gives CASGLDSGELFF.

The gene calls are TRBV2 and TRBJ2-5; no firm D call. The CDR3 loop spans 12 amino acids. Germline V lookup: CDR1 SNHLY, CDR2 FYNNEI. The ends were cut back, 5 bases at V and 3 bases at J, with 7 bases in the middle. CDR3 bases: TGTGCCAGCAGTCCTTTCGAAGAGACCCAGTACTTC. Translation gives CASSPFEETQYF.

The chain has TRBV30 and TRBJ1-6, with D tentatively TRBD1 (5 bases). Germline V lookup: CDR1 GTSNPN, CDR2 SVGIG (reference sequence). This CDR3 has 14 residues. Trimming cost V 5 bases and J 7 bases, with 15 bases left between them. CDR3 sequence reads: CAWGGRVSNSPLHF. CDR3 nucleotides: TGTGCCTGGGGGGGGAGGGTTTCGAATTCACCCCTCCACTTT. The full variable domain, its missing parts supplied by reference TRBV30 and TRBJ1-6, is SQTIHQWPATLVQPVGSPLSLECTVEGTSNPNLYWYRQAAGRGLQLLFYSVGIGQISSEVPQNLSASRPQDRQFILSSKKLLLSDSGFYLCAWGGRVSNSPLHFGNGTRLTVT.

This clone is a singleton in its sample. Mismatch with germline at one junction end may stem from a read error. The CDR3 DNA follows: TGTGCCAGCAGCCCCCCCCCGGCGAAAGAGCGGTTCTTC. Amino acid sequence: CASSPPPAKERFF. The chain joins TRBV11-2 to TRBJ2-1; unclear D gene. Germline-derived CDR1 and CDR2 are SGHAT and FQNNGV. CDR3 length: 13 amino acids.

This clone appeared once. The chain is built from TRBV7-8 and TRBJ2-7; D unclear. The CDR3 is 12 residues long. V lost 1 base, J lost 2 bases, and 3 bases lay in between. Germline V gene lookup returns CDR1 SGHVS and CDR2 FQNEAQ. CDR3 nucleotide sequence: TGTGCCAGCAGCTTAGATACCTACGAGCAGTACTTC. Encoded protein: CASSLDTYEQYF.

The chain joins TRBV9 to TRBJ1-6; 7 nucleotides align to TRBD1. The CDR3 sequence is 13 residues long. Looked up from germline, CDR1 is SGDLS and CDR2 is YYNGEE. The J segment lost 10 bases and the V segment lost 4 bases, leaving 5 bases of the junction unmatched. The CDR3, as DNA: TGTGCCAGCAGCCCGACAGGGAACTCACCCCTCCACTTT. Its translation: CASSPTGNSPLHF.

The rearrangement links TRBV24-1 to TRBJ1-2; D not resolved. The germline V gene encodes CDR1 KGHDR and CDR2 SFDVKD. The CDR3 has 12 residues. Trimming took off 5 bases at V and 8 bases at J, with 11 bases between the two ends. CDR3 sequence reads: CATSVDGSGYTF. In DNA form, the CDR3 reads TGTGCCACCAGTGTTGACGGGAGCGGCTACACCTTC.

The DNA for the CDR3 is TGTGCCAGCGAGATTAGCGTTTACAATGAGCAGTTCTTC. Translating gives CASEISVYNEQFF. This chain joins TRBV6-5 and TRBJ2-1; weak D call: TRBD2 (5 bases). This CDR3 is 13 amino acids long. V was shortened by 8 bases and J by 4 bases, with 12 bases between the two germline ends. CDR1 MNHEY and CDR2 SVGAGI come from the germline V gene.

The V and J genes are TRBV28 and TRBJ1-6; D gene ambiguous. Deletions cut 3 bases from V and 6 bases from J, with 9 bases between. The CDR3 loop spans 14 amino acids. Germline V gene sequence: CDR1 MDHEN, CDR2 SYDVKM. The CDR3 loop is CASSLGSVNSPLHF. The CDR3 DNA reads TGTGCCAGCAGTTTGGGCTCAGTTAATTCACCCCTCCACTTT.

The chain joins TRBV19 to TRBJ1-1, with 8 bases fitting TRBD1. This CDR3 comprises 14 residues. V was clipped by 5 bases and J by 4 bases; unmatched bases: 6. Germline V gives CDR1 LNHDA, CDR2 SQIVND (reference sequence). Here the CDR3 DNA reads TGTGCCAGTAGTTACAGGGGGGGAGGCACTGAAGCTTTCTTT. Its translation is CASSYRGGGTEAFF.

The rearrangement joins TRBV24-1 to TRBJ2-3; possible D gene TRBD2, 6 bases. V was pared by 11 bases and J by 6 bases, with 14 bases between. The germline V gene has CDR1 KGHDR and CDR2 SFDVKD. The CDR3 covers 12 residues. CDR3 sequence: CASASSGDTQYF. The CDR3 DNA sequence: TGTGCCAGTGCCTCCAGCGGGGATACGCAGTATTTT.

The V call is TRBV29-1, the J call TRBJ2-5, with TRBD2 matching 9 bases. Per germline, CDR1 SQVTM and CDR2 ANQGSEA. This CDR3 comprises 13 residues. V gave up 7 bases and J gave up 4 bases; unmatched junction bases: 7. Here the CDR3 reads CSAPGLAGETQYF. CDR3 coding DNA: TGCAGCGCCCCGGGACTAGCTGGAGAGACCCAGTACTTC.

CDR3 amino acids: CASVRDRATNEKLFF. In DNA, the CDR3 is TGTGCCAGCGTACGGGACAGGGCAACTAATGAAAAACTGTTTTTT. The chain carries TRBV2 and TRBJ1-4; the match to TRBD1 covers 9 bases. V gave up 8 bases and J gave up 0 bases; unmatched junction bases: 4. Per the germline V gene, CDR1 is SNHLY and CDR2 is FYNNEI. CDR3 length: 15 amino acids.